Shown below are 27 T cell receptor beta chains from a single sample sequenced in a study of blood T cell repertoires in COVID-19. The protocol was immunoSEQ multiplex PCR, while the TCRdb copy is restricted to in-frame clones and leaves out a portion. This sample yields 35,000 to 40,000 clones, of which approximately 81% are seen a single time; around 15% belongs to the top ten. Sequencing was carried out using peripheral blood. The receptors were gathered from a human donor in a cohort sampled during active COVID-19.

This sequence joins TRBV7-2 and TRBJ2-3; 13 bases are a match to TRBD2. The CDR3 totals 16 residues. Germline values: CDR1 SGHTA, CDR2 FQGNSA. The J segment lost 3 bases and the V segment lost 5 bases, leaving 5 bases of the junction unmatched. CDR3 sequence: CASSILAGGRTDTQYF. CDR3 bases: TGTGCCAGCAGCATACTAGCGGGGGGGCGTACAGATACGCAGTATTTT.

There are a few counts of this clone. The chain employs TRBV5-1 and TRBJ2-5, with TRBD2 matching over 12 bases. The germline gives CDR1 SGHRS, CDR2 YFSETQ. The CDR3 contains 15 residues. Trimming took 0 bases from V and 8 from J; bases not matched to a gene: 5. In DNA, the CDR3 is TGCGCCAGCAGCTTGGTGACTAGCGGGGGAGATACCCAGTACTTC. Protein product: CASSLVTSGGDTQYF. The full variable domain, in which reference TRBV5-1 and TRBJ2-5 provide the parts outside the CDR3, is KAGVTQTPRYLIKTRGQQVTLSCSPISGHRSVSWYQQTPGQGLQFLFEYFSETQRNKGNFPGRFSGRQFSNSRSEMNVSTLELGDSALYLCASSLVTSGGDTQYFGPGTRLLVL.

This chain connects TRBV3-1 (or the pseudogene TRBV3-2) to TRBJ2-2; 9 nucleotides align to TRBD1. The CDR3 is 16 residues long. V was pared by 4 bases and J by 6 bases, with 9 bases of the junction left unmatched. The germline CDR1 and CDR2 sequences are LGHDT and YNNKEL (reference sequence). The CDR3 loop is CASSRRRDRDAGELFF. The CDR3 DNA is TGTGCCAGCAGCCGTCGCCGGGACAGGGATGCCGGGGAGCTGTTTTTT.

This clone is medium-sized (0.01 to 0.1%) in the sample. The chain recombines TRBV24-1 with TRBJ1-3; 7 nucleotides agree with TRBD1. CDR3 length: 16 residues. The trim removed 4 bases at V and 4 bases at J, leaving 9 bases unmatched. Germline V CDR1 and CDR2: KGHDR, SFDVKD. CDR3 sequence: CATSDPRQGEGNTIYF. Here the CDR3 DNA reads TGTGCCACCAGTGACCCCCGACAGGGTGAAGGAAACACCATATATTTT.

The chain employs TRBV27 and TRBJ1-4; D gene ambiguous. Trimming stripped 5 bases from V and 8 bases from J, with 21 bases between. The CDR3 spans 16 residues. Looked up from germline, CDR1 is MNHEY and CDR2 is SMNVEV (reference sequence). CDR3 coding DNA: TGTGCCAGCAGTGGCGATTCTTCGGGGATGGGAGAAAAACTGTTTTTT. It specifies CASSGDSSGMGEKLFF.

The DNA for the CDR3 is TGTGCCAGCAGTTTAGCGGTAGGGAGCTACGAGCAGTACTTC. Its protein is CASSLAVGSYEQYF. The chain is built from TRBV27 and TRBJ2-7; the D gene is possibly TRBD2 (5 bases). The V gene's germline CDR1 is MNHEY and CDR2 SMNVEV (reference sequence). The CDR3 length is 14 residues. The V end was cut by 2 bases, the J end by 3 bases, with 11 bases between.

CDR3 sequence reads: CASTGGGGGETQYF. CDR3 bases: TGTGCCAGCACTGGAGGGGGGGGAGGGGAGACCCAGTACTTC. The genes are TRBV6-5 and TRBJ2-5; maybe TRBD2 (7 bases). This CDR3 is 14 amino acids long. Germline V gene sequence: CDR1 MNHEY, CDR2 SVGAGI. V dropped 7 bases and J dropped 5 bases, with 17 bases sitting between them.

This chain connects TRBV3-1 (or the pseudogene TRBV3-2) to TRBJ2-3; D ambiguous. Trimming shortened V by 4 bases and J by 8 bases, and 10 bases separated the two germline ends. The CDR3 runs 12 residues. CDR1 is LGHDT and CDR2 is YNNKEL in the germline V gene (reference sequence). CDR3 sequence (DNA): TGTGCCAGCAGCCGAGAGTCAGGTACGCAGTATTTT. It specifies CASSRESGTQYF.

This clone appeared once. The rearrangement uses TRBV2 and TRBJ1-2, with D unresolved. The CDR3 consists of 15 residues. Germline V gives CDR1 SNHLY, CDR2 FYNNEI. The ends were cut back, 0 bases at V and 1 base at J, with 9 bases in the middle. This chain's CDR3 is CASSEASGFNYGYTF. As DNA, the CDR3 is TGTGCCAGCAGTGAAGCAAGCGGGTTTAACTATGGCTACACCTTC.

The rearrangement joins TRBV5-6 to TRBJ2-3; the match to TRBD2 covers 11 bases. The germline V gene has CDR1 SGHDT and CDR2 YYEEEE. The CDR3 totals 17 residues. The trim removed 3 bases at V and 5 bases at J, leaving 11 bases unmatched. The DNA of the CDR3 is TGTGCCAGCAGCTCCGTTATAGCGGGGGGGCTAGGAGATACGCAGTATTTT. It yields the protein CASSSVIAGGLGDTQYF.

V gene TRBV3-1 (or the pseudogene TRBV3-2) combines with J gene TRBJ2-5; perhaps TRBD1 as D (6 bases). CDR1 and CDR2 from the germline V gene are LGHDT and YNNKEL (reference sequence). The CDR3 is 16 residues long. The V and J ends lost 1 base and 0 bases respectively, with 12 bases between them. CDR3 sequence reads: CASSQGRRTDQETQYF. The CDR3 DNA reads TGTGCCAGCAGCCAAGGGCGCCGGACAGACCAAGAGACCCAGTACTTC.

CDR3 protein: CASSQYGTVAYEQYF. The DNA of the CDR3 is TGCGCCAGCAGCCAGTACGGGACAGTTGCCTACGAGCAGTACTTC. The genes are TRBV5-1 and TRBJ2-7; 7 positions agree with TRBD1. CDR1 is SGHRS and CDR2 is YFSETQ in the germline V gene. The CDR3 consists of 15 residues. The V gene end was trimmed by 4 bases and the J gene end by 2 bases; junction bases not matched to a gene: 9.

The V call is TRBV5-6, the J call TRBJ1-5, with D uncertain. CDR1 SGHDT and CDR2 YYEEEE come from the germline V gene. CDR3 length: 15 amino acids. Trimming pared 0 bases from V and 1 base from J, leaving 8 bases between. The CDR3 nucleotides read TGTGCCAGCAGCTTGGGAGGTTCCAGCAATCAGCCCCAGCATTTT. The encoded protein is CASSLGGSSNQPQHF.

The CDR3 sequence is CASSRTGIVGAFF. CDR3 nucleotide sequence: TGTGCCAGTAGCCGGACAGGGATAGTTGGAGCTTTCTTT. The rearrangement uses TRBV19 and TRBJ1-1; TRBD1 matches at 8 bases. Unmatched junction bases numbered 10, after V lost 6 bases and J lost 10 bases. The CDR3 runs 13 residues. CDR1 is LNHDA, CDR2 SQIVND, per germline (reference sequence).

The chain couples TRBV18 to TRBJ1-6; 11 bases map to TRBD1. The CDR3 contains 15 residues. J gave up 8 bases and V 6 bases, and 6 bases lay outside the gene matches. Germline CDR1 is KGHSH and CDR2 is LQKENI. The CDR3 DNA follows: TGTGCCAGCTCCCGAGGACAGGGGGCGTATTCACCCCTCCACTTT. Protein product: CASSRGQGAYSPLHF.

The chain combines TRBV11-2 with TRBJ2-7; D is possibly TRBD2 (6 bases). V gave up 1 base and J gave up 0 bases, with 10 bases separating them. The CDR3 runs 15 residues. Looked up from germline, CDR1 is SGHAT and CDR2 is FQNNGV. The chain's CDR3 is CASSLGGVNSYEQYF. Here the CDR3 DNA reads TGTGCCAGCAGCTTAGGGGGGGTCAACTCCTACGAGCAGTACTTC.

The chain joins TRBV5-5 to TRBJ2-1; 15 nucleotides match TRBD2. Germline V gives CDR1 SGHKS, CDR2 YYEKEE (reference sequence). After removal of 4 bases from V and 6 bases from J, the junction contained 8 bases not matched to a gene. CDR3 length: 17 amino acids. In nucleotides, the CDR3 is TGTGCCAGCAGCCCGGGACTAGCGGGGGGATCCCCCAATGAGCAGTTCTTC. It translates to CASSPGLAGGSPNEQFF.

The CDR3 is CASSRTGTSDYNEQFF. The CDR3, as DNA: TGCGCCAGCAGCCGGACAGGGACTAGCGACTACAATGAGCAGTTCTTC. V gene TRBV5-1 combines with J gene TRBJ2-1; 10 bases match TRBD2. This CDR3 spans 16 amino acids. V dropped 4 bases and J dropped 3; count of bases not matched to a gene: 7. In germline, CDR1 is SGHRS, CDR2 YFSETQ.

The rearrangement uses TRBV7-9 and TRBJ2-1; TRBD2 matches 9 bases. The CDR3 totals 15 residues. CDR1 is SEHNR and CDR2 is FQNEAQ in the germline V gene (reference sequence). V shed 7 bases and J 7 bases; nucleotides not matched to a gene: 11. The CDR3 region is CASTRGGGANNEQFF. In DNA form, the CDR3 reads TGTGCCAGCACCCGGGGCGGGGGGGCTAATAATGAGCAGTTCTTC.

The chain is built from TRBV2 and TRBJ2-5; 13 nucleotides line up with TRBD2. Unmatched junction bases numbered 13, after V lost 8 bases and J lost 10 bases. Per germline, CDR1 SNHLY and CDR2 FYNNEI. CDR3 size: 15 residues. CDR3 loop: CASSTSGTSGVSQYF. The CDR3 DNA reads TGTGCCAGCTCCACCTCCGGGACTAGCGGGGTTAGCCAGTACTTC.

V is TRBV4-2 and J is TRBJ2-7, with TRBD2 matching over 14 bases. The V and J ends lost 5 bases and 7 bases, in that order; junction bases with no gene match: 7. Germline-derived CDR1 and CDR2 are LGHNA and YNFKEQ. The CDR3 sequence is 15 residues long. The CDR3 here is CASSGLAGGRPEQYF. The CDR3 DNA follows: TGTGCCAGCAGCGGACTAGCGGGGGGCCGACCTGAGCAGTACTTC.

This rearrangement joins TRBV5-1 to TRBJ2-5; 10 nucleotides agree with TRBD1. The germline CDR1 and CDR2 sequences are SGHRS and YFSETQ. After removal of 3 bases from V and 1 base from J, the junction contained 3 bases not matched to a gene. The CDR3 length is 15 residues. CDR3 region: CASSSRTGGQETQYF. The DNA of the CDR3 is TGCGCCAGCAGCTCGCGGACAGGGGGCCAAGAGACCCAGTACTTC.

This sequence joins TRBV6-9 and TRBJ2-7; maybe TRBD2 (5 bases). CDR3 length: 19 amino acids. Germline V lookup: CDR1 MNHGY, CDR2 SVAAGI. V was pared by 10 bases and J by 0 bases, with 31 bases between. The CDR3 is CANMLLAPMSTCSSYEQYF. The CDR3 bases are TGTGCCAATATGCTGCTAGCTCCGATGTCCACCTGCAGCTCCTACGAGCAGTACTTC.

The chain recombines TRBV5-5 with TRBJ2-7, with 8 bases matching TRBD1. CDR1 is SGHKS, CDR2 YYEKEE, per germline (reference sequence). V dropped 0 bases and J dropped 6; count of bases not matched to a gene: 8. The CDR3 consists of 15 residues. CDR3 protein: CASSLAPGQGGEQYF. In DNA, the CDR3 is TGTGCCAGCAGCTTGGCCCCCGGACAGGGCGGCGAGCAGTACTTC. The full variable domain, completed using reference TRBV5-5 and TRBJ2-7, is DAGVTQSPTHLIKTRGQQVTLRCSPISGHKSVSWYQQVLGQGPQFIFQYYEKEERGRGNFPDRFSARQFPNYSSELNVNALLLGDSALYLCASSLAPGQGGEQYFGPGTRLTVT.

The CDR3 loop reads CASSEAWGAGNTIYF. For the CDR3, the DNA is TGTGCCAGCAGTGAAGCTTGGGGGGCTGGAAACACCATATATTTT. The rearrangement joins TRBV2 to TRBJ1-3; D possibly corresponds to TRBD1 (5 bases). The germline CDR1 and CDR2 sequences are SNHLY and FYNNEI. Trimming removed 0 bases at V and 2 bases at J, with 8 bases between. This CDR3 spans 15 amino acids.

The chain links TRBV11-2 to TRBJ2-7, with TRBD2 identical over 7 bases. The junction had 7 bases not matched to a gene; V was cut back by 5 bases and J by 6 bases. The germline gives CDR1 SGHAT, CDR2 FQNNGV. This CDR3 is 13 amino acids long. CDR3 amino acids: CASSPGLESEQYF. CDR3 DNA sequence: TGTGCCAGCAGCCCCGGACTAGAATCCGAGCAGTACTTC.

This clone was observed once. The chain is built from TRBV5-1 and TRBJ1-4, with D maybe TRBD1 (5 bases). CDR3 size: 16 residues. Germline V gene lookup returns CDR1 SGHRS and CDR2 YFSETQ. With 5 bases removed from V and 0 bases from J, the gap between germline ends came to 14 bases. The CDR3 DNA reads TGCGCCAGCAGGAGTGGGGGGTTTGCAACTAATGAAAAACTGTTTTTT. It is translated as CASRSGGFATNEKLFF.